This entry features one T cell receptor beta chain sequence. Its target is unknown. Recipient blood drawn about 28 days pretransplant and days 30, 100, 180 after. CDR3 length: 14 residues. Germline V gene data show CDR1 as SGHAT and CDR2 as FQNNGV. The V gene lost 5 bases and the J gene lost 2 bases, with 10 bases spanning the gap. The sample belongs to a study of T cell clonotyping in hematopoietic cell transplantation. Findings and caveats of the study: Broader posttransplant TCR repertoire diversity was predicted by graft donor and pretransplant recipient Inverse Simpson Index values. After transplant, recipient diversity fell while pathologically expanded clonotypes grew through day 180. At the given depth, recipient repertoires were over 95% de novo clonotypes.

This table comes from immunoSEQ multiplex PCR, and its TCRdb copy is limited to in-frame clones, with some not included. The profile shows 7,000 to 9,000 clones, roughly 94% of them singletons. This material consisted of peripheral blood mononuclear cells, taken 30 days after allogeneic stem cell transplant. The clonotype comes from a male patient aged 55-69 years who had an allogeneic stem cell transplant from an unrelated donor, so T cells may come from the graft donor. Some clones in this sample may be carry-over from other donors' samples. V and J are TRBV11-2 and TRBJ2-1; D is unresolved. The CDR3 region has the DNA TGTGCCAGCAGCCCGGCATCGGCCTACAATGAGCAGTTCTTC. It specifies CASSPASAYNEQFF.